This TCR beta chain was sequenced in a study of regulatory T cells in long-lasting Graves disease. The CDR3 consists of 14 residues. V was clipped by 5 bases and J by 9 bases; unmatched bases: 10. Germline lookup yields CDR1 SGHTA and CDR2 FQGTGA. This clonotype was recorded many times. CDR3 regions were amplified by Arm-PCR using iRepertoire HTBI primers to build TCR beta libraries. A single record per CDR3 protein comes from TCRdb applying MiXCR to the multiplex PCR reads. This sample has 430,000 or so distinct CDR3 sequences; around a fifth occur once, and the top ten carry more than 13%. Indicated time point: persistent/refractory GD, antithyroid drugs over 5 years with positive TRAb. Extracted PBMC RNA gave rise to the TCR library.

This TCR was recovered from a female donor with Graves disease. Sequences were derived from peripheral blood mononuclear cells (PBMCs), sampled when the disease was refractory, from a patient treated with antithyroid drugs. This chain links TRBV7-3 with TRBJ2-5; 9 nucleotides line up with TRBD1. CDR3 sequence: CASSPGTGPGAQYF. The CDR3 DNA reads as TGTGCCAGCAGCCCAGGGACAGGGCCAGGGGCCCAGTACTTC.